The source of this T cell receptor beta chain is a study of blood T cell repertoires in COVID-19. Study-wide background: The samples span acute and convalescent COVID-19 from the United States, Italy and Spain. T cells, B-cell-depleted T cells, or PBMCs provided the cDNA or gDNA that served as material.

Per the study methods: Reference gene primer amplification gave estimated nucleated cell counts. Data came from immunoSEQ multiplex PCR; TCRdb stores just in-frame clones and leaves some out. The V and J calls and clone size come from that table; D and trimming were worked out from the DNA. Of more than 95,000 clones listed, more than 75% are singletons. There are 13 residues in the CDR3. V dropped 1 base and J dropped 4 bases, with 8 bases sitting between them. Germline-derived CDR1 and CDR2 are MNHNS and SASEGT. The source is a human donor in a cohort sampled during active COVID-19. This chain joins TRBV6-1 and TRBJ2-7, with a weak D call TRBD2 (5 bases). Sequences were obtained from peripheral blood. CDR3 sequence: CASSEVPGYEQYF. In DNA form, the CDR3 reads TGTGCCAGCAGTGAAGTTCCGGGGTACGAGCAGTACTTC.